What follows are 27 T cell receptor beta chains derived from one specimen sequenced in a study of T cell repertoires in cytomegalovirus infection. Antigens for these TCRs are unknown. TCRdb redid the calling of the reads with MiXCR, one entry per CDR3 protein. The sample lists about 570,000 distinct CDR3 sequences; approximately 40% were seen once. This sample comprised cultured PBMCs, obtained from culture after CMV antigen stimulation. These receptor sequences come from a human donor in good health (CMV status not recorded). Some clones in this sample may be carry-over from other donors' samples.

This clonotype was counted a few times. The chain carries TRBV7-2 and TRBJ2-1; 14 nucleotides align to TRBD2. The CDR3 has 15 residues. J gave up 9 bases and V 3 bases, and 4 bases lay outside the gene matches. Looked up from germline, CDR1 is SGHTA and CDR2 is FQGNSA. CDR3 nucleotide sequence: TGTGCCAGCAGCTTTACCGGGACTAGCGGGGGTGAGCAGTTCTTC. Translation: CASSFTGTSGGEQFF.

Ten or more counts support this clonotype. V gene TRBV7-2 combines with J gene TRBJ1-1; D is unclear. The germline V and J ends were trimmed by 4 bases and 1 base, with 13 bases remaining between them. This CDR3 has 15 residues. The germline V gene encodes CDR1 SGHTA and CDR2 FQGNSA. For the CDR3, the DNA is TGTGCCAGCAGCTCCGTGATGGGAGCGAACACTGAAGCTTTCTTT. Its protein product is CASSSVMGANTEAFF. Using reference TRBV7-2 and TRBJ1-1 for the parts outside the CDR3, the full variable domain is GAGVSQSPSNKVTEKGKDVELRCDPISGHTALYWYRQSLGQGLEFLIYFQGNSAPDKSGLPSDRFSAERTGGSVSTLTIQRTQQEDSAVYLCASSSVMGANTEAFFGQGTRLTVV.

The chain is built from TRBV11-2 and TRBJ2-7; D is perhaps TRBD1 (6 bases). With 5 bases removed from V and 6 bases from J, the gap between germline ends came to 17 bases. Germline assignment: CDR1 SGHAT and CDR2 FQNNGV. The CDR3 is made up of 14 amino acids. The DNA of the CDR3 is TGTGCCAGCAGCCCACAGCCCGGACAGCGCGAGCAGTACTTC. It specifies CASSPQPGQREQYF.

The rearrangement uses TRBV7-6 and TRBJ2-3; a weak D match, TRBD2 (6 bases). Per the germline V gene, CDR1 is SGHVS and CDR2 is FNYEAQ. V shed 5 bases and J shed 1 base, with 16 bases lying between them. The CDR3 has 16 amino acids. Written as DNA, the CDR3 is TGTGCCAGCAGCCCACTGGGGGGAGGAGGCACAGATACGCAGTATTTT. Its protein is CASSPLGGGGTDTQYF.

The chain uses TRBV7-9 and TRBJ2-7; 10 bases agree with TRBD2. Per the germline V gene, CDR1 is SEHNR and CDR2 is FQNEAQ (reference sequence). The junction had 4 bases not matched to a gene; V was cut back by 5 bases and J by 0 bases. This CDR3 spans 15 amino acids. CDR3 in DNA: TGTGCCAGCAGCGCCCGGACTAGCGGCTCCTACGAGCAGTACTTC. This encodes CASSARTSGSYEQYF. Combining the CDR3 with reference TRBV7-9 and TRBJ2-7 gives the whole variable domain DTGVSQNPRHKITKRGQNVTFRCDPISEHNRLYWYRQTLGQGPEFLTYFQNEAQLEKSRLLSDRFSAERPKGSFSTLEIQRTEQGDSAMYLCASSARTSGSYEQYFGPGTRLTVT.

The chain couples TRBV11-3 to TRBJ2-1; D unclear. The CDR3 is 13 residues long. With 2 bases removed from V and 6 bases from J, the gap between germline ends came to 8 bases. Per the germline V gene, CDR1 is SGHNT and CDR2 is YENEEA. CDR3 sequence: CASSLFAPNEQFF. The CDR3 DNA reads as TGTGCCAGCAGCTTATTCGCCCCCAATGAGCAGTTCTTC.

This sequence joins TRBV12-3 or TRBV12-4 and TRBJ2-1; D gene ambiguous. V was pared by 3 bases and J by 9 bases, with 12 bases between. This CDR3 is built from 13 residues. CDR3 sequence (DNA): TGTGCCAGCAGTTTCGTTATAGGTGGTGAGCAGTTCTTC. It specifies CASSFVIGGEQFF.

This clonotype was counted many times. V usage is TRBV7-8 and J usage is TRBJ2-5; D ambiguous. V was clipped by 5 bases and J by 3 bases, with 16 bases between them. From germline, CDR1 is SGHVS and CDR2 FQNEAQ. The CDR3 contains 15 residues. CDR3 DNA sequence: TGTGCCAGCAGCCCCATCTGGATAAACAAAGAGACCCAGTACTTC. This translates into CASSPIWINKETQYF. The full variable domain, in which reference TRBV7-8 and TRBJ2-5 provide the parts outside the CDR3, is GAGVSQSPRYKVAKRGQDVALRCDPISGHVSLFWYQQALGQGPEFLTYFQNEAQLDKSGLPSDRFFAERPEGSVSTLKIQRTQQEDSAVYLCASSPIWINKETQYFGPGTRLLVL.

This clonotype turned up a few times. CDR3 nucleotides: TGTGCCAGCAGTGACAGGGTCGATTCACCCCTCCACTTT. Its protein product is CASSDRVDSPLHF. The chain has TRBV6-5 and TRBJ1-6; 7 nucleotides align to TRBD1. This CDR3 has 13 amino acids. After removal of 5 bases from V and 8 bases from J, the junction contained 3 bases not matched to a gene. From germline, CDR1 is MNHEY and CDR2 SVGAGI.

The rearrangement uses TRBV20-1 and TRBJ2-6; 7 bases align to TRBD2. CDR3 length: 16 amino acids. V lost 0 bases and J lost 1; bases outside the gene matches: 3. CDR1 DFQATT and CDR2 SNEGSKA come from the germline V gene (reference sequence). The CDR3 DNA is TGCAGTGCTAGAGACGGGGGGTTATCTGGGGCCAACGTCCTGACTTTC. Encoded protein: CSARDGGLSGANVLTF.

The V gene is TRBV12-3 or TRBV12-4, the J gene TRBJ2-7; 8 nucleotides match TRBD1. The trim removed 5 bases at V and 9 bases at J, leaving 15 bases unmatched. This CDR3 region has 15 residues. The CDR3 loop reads CASSPGTGLQDGQYF. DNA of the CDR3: TGTGCCAGCAGTCCAGGGACAGGACTACAAGATGGGCAGTACTTC.

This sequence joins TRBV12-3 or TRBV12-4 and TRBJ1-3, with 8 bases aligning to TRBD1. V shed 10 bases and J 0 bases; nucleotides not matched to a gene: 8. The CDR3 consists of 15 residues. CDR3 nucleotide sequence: TGTGCCACCCACAGGGGGTCCGTCTCTGGAAACACCATATATTTT. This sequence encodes CATHRGSVSGNTIYF.

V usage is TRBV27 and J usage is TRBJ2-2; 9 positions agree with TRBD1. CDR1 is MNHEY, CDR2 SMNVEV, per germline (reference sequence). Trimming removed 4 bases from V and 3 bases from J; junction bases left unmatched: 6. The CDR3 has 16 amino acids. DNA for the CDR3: TGTGCCAGCAGTTATTGGGGACAGGGTGACACCGGGGAGCTGTTTTTT. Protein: CASSYWGQGDTGELFF.

The chain's CDR3 is CASSSWVGGTYEQYF. The CDR3 region has the DNA TGTGCCAGCAGTTCATGGGTGGGGGGAACCTACGAGCAGTACTTC. The chain uses TRBV12-3 or TRBV12-4 and TRBJ2-7; D might be TRBD2 (6 bases). The length of the CDR3 is 15 residues. Deletions cut 4 bases from V and 2 bases from J, with 15 bases between.

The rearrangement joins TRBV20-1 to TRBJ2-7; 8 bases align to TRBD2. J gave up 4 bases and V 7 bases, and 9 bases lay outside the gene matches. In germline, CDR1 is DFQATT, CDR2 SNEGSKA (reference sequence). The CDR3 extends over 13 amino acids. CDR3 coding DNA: TGCAGTGGGTCTCGGGCTAGCGGGTACGAGCAGTACTTC. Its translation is CSGSRASGYEQYF.

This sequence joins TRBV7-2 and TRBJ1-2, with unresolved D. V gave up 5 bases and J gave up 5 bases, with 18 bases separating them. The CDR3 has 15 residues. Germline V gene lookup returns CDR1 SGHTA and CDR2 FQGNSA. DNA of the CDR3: TGTGCCAGCAGCGTAGGCCCCCCCACAGTGTATGGCTACACCTTC. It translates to CASSVGPPTVYGYTF.

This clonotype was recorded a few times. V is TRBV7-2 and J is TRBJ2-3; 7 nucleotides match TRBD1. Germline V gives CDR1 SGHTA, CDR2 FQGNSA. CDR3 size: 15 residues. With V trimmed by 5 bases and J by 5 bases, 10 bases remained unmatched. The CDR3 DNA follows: TGTGCCAGCAGCCGACAGGGCCCGACTGGAGATACGCAGTATTTT. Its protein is CASSRQGPTGDTQYF.

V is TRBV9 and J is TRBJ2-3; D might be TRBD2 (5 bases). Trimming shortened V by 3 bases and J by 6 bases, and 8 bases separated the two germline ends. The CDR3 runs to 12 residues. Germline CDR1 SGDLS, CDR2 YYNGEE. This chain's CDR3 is CASSAASDTQYF. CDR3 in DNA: TGTGCCAGCAGCGCAGCTAGCGATACGCAGTATTTT.

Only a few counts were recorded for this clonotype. The DNA of the CDR3 is TGTGCCAGCAGTGCAGGACAGTTTAGCACCGGGGAGCTGTTTTTT. Its translation is CASSAGQFSTGELFF. The rearrangement joins TRBV6-1 to TRBJ2-2, with D possibly matching TRBD1 (6 bases). The germline V gene encodes CDR1 MNHNS and CDR2 SASEGT. Trimming cost V 4 bases and J 4 bases, with 13 bases left between them. CDR3 length equals 15 residues.

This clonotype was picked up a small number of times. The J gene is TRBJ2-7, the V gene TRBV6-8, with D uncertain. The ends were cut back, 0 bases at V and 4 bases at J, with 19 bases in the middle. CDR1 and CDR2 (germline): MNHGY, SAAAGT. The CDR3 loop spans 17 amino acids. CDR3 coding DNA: TGTGCCAGCAGTTACTCTTTTGTGACCCCGGGCGGTTACGAGCAGTACTTC. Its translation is CASSYSFVTPGGYEQYF.

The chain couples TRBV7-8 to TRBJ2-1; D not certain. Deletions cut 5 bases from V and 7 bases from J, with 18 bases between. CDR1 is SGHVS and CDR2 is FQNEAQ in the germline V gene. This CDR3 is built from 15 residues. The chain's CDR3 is CASSPDRAPNNEQFF. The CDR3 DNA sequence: TGTGCCAGCAGCCCAGATCGAGCCCCCAATAATGAGCAGTTCTTC.

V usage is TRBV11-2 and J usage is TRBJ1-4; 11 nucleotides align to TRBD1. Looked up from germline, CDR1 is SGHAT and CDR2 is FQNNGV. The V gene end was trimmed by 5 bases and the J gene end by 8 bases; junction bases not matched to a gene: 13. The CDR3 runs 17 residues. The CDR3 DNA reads TGTGCCAGCAGCCATGGGACAGGGGGACTCGAGGGAGAAAAACTGTTTTTT. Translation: CASSHGTGGLEGEKLFF.

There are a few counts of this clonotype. The CDR3 region is CASSQTPSGGSDTQYF. For the CDR3, the DNA is TGCGCCAGCAGCCAAACCCCCAGCGGGGGATCGGATACGCAGTATTTT. The J gene is TRBJ2-3, the V gene TRBV4-1; 8 nucleotides line up with TRBD2. CDR3 size: 16 residues. Per the germline V gene, CDR1 is MGHRA and CDR2 is YSYEKL. V was clipped by 2 bases and J by 6 bases; unmatched bases: 10.

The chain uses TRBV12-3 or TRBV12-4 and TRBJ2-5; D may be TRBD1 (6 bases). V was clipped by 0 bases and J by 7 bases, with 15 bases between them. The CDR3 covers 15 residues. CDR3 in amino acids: CASSLAGTNEGTQYF. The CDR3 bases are TGTGCCAGCAGTTTAGCCGGGACAAACGAGGGGACCCAGTACTTC.

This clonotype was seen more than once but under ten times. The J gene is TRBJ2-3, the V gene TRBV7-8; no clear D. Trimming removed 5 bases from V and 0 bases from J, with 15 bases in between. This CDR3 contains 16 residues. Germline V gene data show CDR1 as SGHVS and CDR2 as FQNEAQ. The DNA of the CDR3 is TGTGCCAGCAGCCCACGTAGGGCTATGAGCACAGATACGCAGTATTTT. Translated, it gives CASSPRRAMSTDTQYF.

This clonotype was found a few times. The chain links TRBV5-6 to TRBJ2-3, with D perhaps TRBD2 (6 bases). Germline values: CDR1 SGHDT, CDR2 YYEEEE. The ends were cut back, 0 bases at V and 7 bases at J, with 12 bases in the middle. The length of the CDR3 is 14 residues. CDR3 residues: CASSLAGRGNTQYF. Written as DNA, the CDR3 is TGTGCCAGCAGCTTGGCGGGTCGGGGGAATACGCAGTATTTT. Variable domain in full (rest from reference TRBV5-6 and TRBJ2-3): DAGVTQSPTHLIKTRGQQVTLRCSPKSGHDTVSWYQQALGQGPQFIFQYYEEEERQRGNFPDRFSGHQFPNYSSELNVNALLLGDSALYLCASSLAGRGNTQYFGPGTRLTVL.

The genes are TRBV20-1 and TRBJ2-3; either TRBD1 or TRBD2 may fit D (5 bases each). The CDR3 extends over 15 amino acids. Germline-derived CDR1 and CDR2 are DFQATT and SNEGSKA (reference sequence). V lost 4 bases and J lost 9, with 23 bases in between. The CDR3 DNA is TGCAGTGCTAATCCGGGACCGGTGGGCACAGGAACGCAGTATTTT. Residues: CSANPGPVGTGTQYF.